These 22 T cell receptor beta chains share one sample of origin, sequenced in a study of CD8 T cells in Susac syndrome. Random hexamers primed reverse transcription of about 0.5 to 1 ug RNA. Via MiXCR, TCRdb re-called the immunoSEQ multiplex PCR reads, giving one row per CDR3 protein. The table includes approximately 190,000 distinct CDR3 sequences, approximately 95% detected once. Sequencing was performed on CD8+ T cells from PBMCs. Receptor source: a human donor with Susac syndrome.

The chain combines TRBV11-2 with TRBJ1-1, with 7 bases identical to TRBD1. The CDR3 is 14 residues long. Germline lookup yields CDR1 SGHAT and CDR2 FQNNGV. Trimming cost V 5 bases and J 1 base; bases outside gene matches: 4. The CDR3 reads CASSRGDRNTEAFF. The CDR3 DNA is TGTGCCAGCAGCCGCGGGGACAGGAACACTGAAGCTTTCTTT.

The genes are TRBV5-1 and TRBJ1-1; a possible D gene is TRBD1 (6 bases). V lost 0 bases to trimming and J lost 3 bases, with 15 bases between them. The germline gives CDR1 SGHRS, CDR2 YFSETQ. The CDR3 has 16 residues. The CDR3 DNA follows: TGCGCCAGCAGCTTGGCAGGGGCCGGAGCGGACACTGAAGCTTTCTTT. Protein: CASSLAGAGADTEAFF.

This chain joins TRBV12-3 or TRBV12-4 and TRBJ2-3; TRBD1 matches 8 bases. J gave up 0 bases and V 3 bases, and 5 bases lay outside the gene matches. The CDR3 runs 16 residues. The CDR3 region is CASSFPGQGSTDTQYF. As DNA, the CDR3 is TGTGCCAGCAGTTTCCCTGGACAGGGAAGCACAGATACGCAGTATTTT.

This chain links TRBV28 with TRBJ2-7; D possibly corresponds to TRBD2 (5 bases). Deletions cut 5 bases from V and 5 bases from J, with 7 bases between. Germline CDR1 reads MDHEN; CDR2 reads SYDVKM. CDR3 size: 11 residues. CDR3 sequence reads: CASSPRDEQYF. The CDR3 DNA follows: TGTGCCAGCAGTCCGAGGGACGAGCAGTACTTC.

The chain combines TRBV16 with TRBJ1-2, with a weak D call TRBD1 (5 bases). The CDR3 is 13 residues long. The V end was cut by 2 bases, the J end by 8 bases, with 12 bases between. The germline gives CDR1 KGHSY, CDR2 FQNENV. Here the CDR3 reads CASSQGAGSGYTF. CDR3 DNA sequence: TGTGCCAGCAGCCAAGGCGCAGGGAGCGGCTACACCTTC. The complete variable domain, with remaining parts taken from reference TRBV16 and TRBJ1-2, reads GEEVAQTPKHLVRGEGQKAKLYCAPIKGHSYVFWYQQVLKNEFKFLISFQNENVFDETGMPKERFSAKCLPNSPCSLEIQATKLEDSAVYFCASSQGAGSGYTFGSGTRLTVV.

This sequence joins TRBV7-9 and TRBJ2-7; D gene unclear. Trimming pared 1 base from V and 5 bases from J, leaving 12 bases between. CDR3 length: 14 amino acids. Germline V gene data show CDR1 as SEHNR and CDR2 as FQNEAQ (reference sequence). This chain's CDR3 is CASSLEYRSDEQYF. The CDR3 nucleotides are TGTGCCAGCAGCTTAGAGTATCGATCCGACGAGCAGTACTTC.

The chain joins TRBV27 to TRBJ2-1, with 7 bases lining up with TRBD1. Germline trimming cut 4 bases from V and 0 bases from J; bases unmatched to any gene: 3. CDR3 length equals 15 residues. Germline CDR1 MNHEY, CDR2 SMNVEV (reference sequence). The CDR3 DNA follows: TGTGCCAGCAGTTACGGGACAGTCTCCTACAATGAGCAGTTCTTC. This codes for CASSYGTVSYNEQFF.

J is TRBJ1-1 and V is TRBV13; D is uncertain. V lost 5 bases to trimming and J lost 1 base, with 14 bases between them. This CDR3 region has 15 residues. Germline V gene data show CDR1 as PRHDT and CDR2 as FYEKMQ (reference sequence). The CDR3 reads CASSPRVFSNTEAFF. CDR3 sequence (DNA): TGTGCCAGCAGCCCCCGGGTTTTTTCGAACACTGAAGCTTTCTTT.

The CDR3 reads CASSLPGQGVEAFF. CDR3 sequence (DNA): TGTGCCAGCAGCTTACCGGGACAGGGCGTTGAAGCTTTCTTT. The chain combines TRBV5-6 with TRBJ1-1; TRBD1 matches at 9 bases. V lost 2 bases, J lost 7 bases, and 6 bases stayed unmatched. The CDR3 is 14 amino acids. The germline gives CDR1 SGHDT, CDR2 YYEEEE.

This chain joins TRBV30 and TRBJ2-7, with D perhaps matching TRBD1 or TRBD2 (5 bases each). Per the germline V gene, CDR1 is GTSNPN and CDR2 is SVGIG (reference sequence). V lost 3 bases to trimming and J lost 6 bases, with 12 bases between them. CDR3 length: 12 amino acids. The chain's CDR3 is CAWRGAGVEQYF. The CDR3 DNA reads as TGTGCCTGGAGAGGGGCCGGGGTCGAGCAGTACTTC.

This chain links TRBV20-1 with TRBJ1-3, with no clear D. V lost 0 bases and J 4 bases, leaving 7 bases between the germline ends. The CDR3 sequence is 13 residues long. Germline CDR1 is DFQATT and CDR2 is SNEGSKA (reference sequence). DNA of the CDR3: TGCAGTGCTAGAGATGGTTGGGGAAACACCATATATTTT. It yields the protein CSARDGWGNTIYF.

The chain couples TRBV4-1 to TRBJ1-2, with D maybe TRBD1 (5 bases). The CDR3 extends over 13 amino acids. The germline V gene has CDR1 MGHRA and CDR2 YSYEKL. Trimming took off 4 bases at V and 5 bases at J, with 11 bases between the two ends. The CDR3 bases are TGCGCCAGCAGCCCGACAGTTACATATGGCTACACCTTC. Protein product: CASSPTVTYGYTF.

This chain links TRBV2 with TRBJ2-3; 10 bases align to TRBD2. The CDR3 totals 14 residues. Trimming took 6 bases from V and 4 from J; bases not matched to a gene: 4. From germline, CDR1 is SNHLY and CDR2 FYNNEI. The CDR3 region has the DNA TGTGCCAGCAGAACTAGCGGGATCCCAGATACGCAGTATTTT. Amino acids: CASRTSGIPDTQYF.

The V call is TRBV20-1, the J call TRBJ2-7, with TRBD2 as a possible D gene (6 bases). Germline-derived CDR1 and CDR2 are DFQATT and SNEGSKA (reference sequence). The CDR3 consists of 13 residues. The V end was cut by 3 bases, the J end by 4 bases, with 13 bases between. CDR3 sequence (DNA): TGCAGTGCTAGGGGACTGAAGACATACGAGCAGTACTTC. Encoded protein: CSARGLKTYEQYF.

The DNA of the CDR3 is TGTGCCAGCAGCGTAGAATCGGGGCGGCCAGATACGCAGTATTTT. It encodes CASSVESGRPDTQYF. The rearrangement joins TRBV9 to TRBJ2-3; TRBD1 or TRBD2 may be the D gene (5 bases each). The length of the CDR3 is 15 residues. Germline V gene data show CDR1 as SGDLS and CDR2 as YYNGEE. V lost 0 bases to trimming and J lost 4 bases, with 12 bases between them.

The table lists this clonotype with a count of one. V is TRBV5-4 and J is TRBJ2-5; D is unresolved. This CDR3 has 16 residues. V gave up 0 bases and J gave up 2 bases, with 14 bases separating them. Germline CDR1 is SGHNT and CDR2 is YYREEE (reference sequence). CDR3 in amino acids: CASSLDDRVQQETQYF. CDR3 nucleotides: TGTGCCAGCAGCTTGGACGATAGGGTCCAGCAAGAGACCCAGTACTTC. Based on the CDR3 plus reference TRBV5-4 and TRBJ2-5, the full variable domain is ETGVTQSPTHLIKTRGQQVTLRCSSQSGHNTVSWYQQALGQGPQFIFQYYREEENGRGNFPPRFSGLQFPNYSSELNVNALELDDSALYLCASSLDDRVQQETQYFGPGTRLLVL.

The V gene is TRBV15, the J gene TRBJ2-7, with 7 bases matching TRBD1. CDR1 is LNHNV, CDR2 YYDKDF, per germline (reference sequence). The CDR3 covers 14 residues. Germline trimming cut 3 bases from V and 5 bases from J; bases unmatched to any gene: 7. The CDR3 DNA follows: TGTGCCACCAGCAGGGACCCTGACAGGGACGAGCAGTACTTC. This gives the protein CATSRDPDRDEQYF.

J is TRBJ1-4 and V is TRBV5-4; a weak D match, TRBD1 (5 bases). Germline V gives CDR1 SGHNT, CDR2 YYREEE (reference sequence). The CDR3 length is 15 residues. Trimming stripped 2 bases from V and 5 bases from J, with 13 bases between. The CDR3 sequence: CASSLDGRENEKLFF. In DNA form, the CDR3 reads TGTGCCAGCAGCTTAGACGGCAGGGAGAATGAAAAACTGTTTTTT.

V is TRBV12-3 or TRBV12-4 and J is TRBJ2-1; D ambiguous. V lost 4 bases and J 0 bases, leaving 10 bases between the germline ends. The CDR3 totals 15 residues. In DNA form, the CDR3 reads TGTGCCAGCAGTTCGCTACCCAGCTCCTACAATGAGCAGTTCTTC. It specifies CASSSLPSSYNEQFF.

The J gene is TRBJ2-3, the V gene TRBV30; tentatively, D is TRBD2 (6 bases). Germline V gene sequence: CDR1 GTSNPN, CDR2 SVGIG (reference sequence). V was clipped by 1 base and J by 2 bases, with 13 bases between them. CDR3 length equals 15 residues. The CDR3 loop is CAWSALAEITDTQYF. In DNA, the CDR3 is TGTGCCTGGAGTGCCTTAGCGGAGATCACAGATACGCAGTATTTT.

The V and J genes are TRBV7-9 and TRBJ2-3; TRBD1 might be the D (6 bases). The V and J ends lost 1 base and 4 bases respectively, with 21 bases between them. Germline assignment: CDR1 SEHNR and CDR2 FQNEAQ (reference sequence). CDR3 length equals 18 residues. CDR3 loop: CASSLERVWAGAADTQYF. The CDR3 DNA reads TGTGCCAGCAGCTTAGAGAGAGTGTGGGCAGGGGCGGCAGATACGCAGTATTTT.

This chain joins TRBV7-9 and TRBJ2-3, with D unclear. The CDR3 contains 12 residues. The germline V gene has CDR1 SEHNR and CDR2 FQNEAQ (reference sequence). V gave up 6 bases and J gave up 6 bases, with 10 bases separating them. The CDR3, as DNA: TGTGCCAGCAGAGAAGGGCCCGATACGCAGTATTTT. Encoded protein: CASREGPDTQYF. The variable domain in full, completed from reference TRBV7-9 and TRBJ2-3, reads DTGVSQNPRHKITKRGQNVTFRCDPISEHNRLYWYRQTLGQGPEFLTYFQNEAQLEKSRLLSDRFSAERPKGSFSTLEIQRTEQGDSAMYLCASREGPDTQYFGPGTRLTVL.